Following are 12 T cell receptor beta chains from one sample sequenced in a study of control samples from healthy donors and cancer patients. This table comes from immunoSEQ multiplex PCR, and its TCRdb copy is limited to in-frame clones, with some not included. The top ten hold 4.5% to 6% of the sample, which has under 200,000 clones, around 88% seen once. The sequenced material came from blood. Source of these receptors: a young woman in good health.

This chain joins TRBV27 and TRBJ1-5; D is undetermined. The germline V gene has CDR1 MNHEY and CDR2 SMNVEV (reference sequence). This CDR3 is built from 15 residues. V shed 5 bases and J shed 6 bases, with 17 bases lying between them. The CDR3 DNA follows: TGTGCCAGCAGTCCTGTGGGTTCGAGATCTCAGCCCCAGCATTTT. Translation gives CASSPVGSRSQPQHF.

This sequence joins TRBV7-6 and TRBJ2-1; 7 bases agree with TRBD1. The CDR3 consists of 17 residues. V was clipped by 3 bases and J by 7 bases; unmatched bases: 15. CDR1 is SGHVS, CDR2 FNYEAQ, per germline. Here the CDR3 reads CASSLLDRVVKSNEQFF. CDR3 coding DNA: TGTGCCAGCAGCTTGCTAGACAGGGTAGTTAAGTCGAATGAGCAGTTCTTC.

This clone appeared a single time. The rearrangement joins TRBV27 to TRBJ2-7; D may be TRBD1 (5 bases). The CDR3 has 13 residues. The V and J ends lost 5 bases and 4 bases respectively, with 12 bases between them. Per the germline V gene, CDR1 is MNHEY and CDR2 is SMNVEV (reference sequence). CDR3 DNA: TGTGCCAGCAGTCCCAGGGCCGTTTACGAGCAGTACTTC. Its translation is CASSPRAVYEQYF.

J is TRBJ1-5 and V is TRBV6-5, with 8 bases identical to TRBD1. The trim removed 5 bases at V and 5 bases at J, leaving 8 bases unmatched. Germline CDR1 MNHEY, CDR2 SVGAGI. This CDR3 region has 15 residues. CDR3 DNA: TGTGCCAGCAGTCTCTCGGGGACAGGAGATCAGCCCCAGCATTTT. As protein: CASSLSGTGDQPQHF.

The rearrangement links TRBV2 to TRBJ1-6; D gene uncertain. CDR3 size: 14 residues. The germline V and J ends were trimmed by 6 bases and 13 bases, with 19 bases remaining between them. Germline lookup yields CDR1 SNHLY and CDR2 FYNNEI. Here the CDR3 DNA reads TGTGCCAGCAGGGGAGACACGGGCGCTCTCCCCCTCCACTTT. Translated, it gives CASRGDTGALPLHF.

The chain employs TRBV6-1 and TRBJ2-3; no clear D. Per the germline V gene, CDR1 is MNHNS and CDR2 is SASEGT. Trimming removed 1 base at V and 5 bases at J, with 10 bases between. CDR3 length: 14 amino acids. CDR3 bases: TGTGCCAGCAGTGAAGGCTGGATCAGAGATACGCAGTATTTT. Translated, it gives CASSEGWIRDTQYF.

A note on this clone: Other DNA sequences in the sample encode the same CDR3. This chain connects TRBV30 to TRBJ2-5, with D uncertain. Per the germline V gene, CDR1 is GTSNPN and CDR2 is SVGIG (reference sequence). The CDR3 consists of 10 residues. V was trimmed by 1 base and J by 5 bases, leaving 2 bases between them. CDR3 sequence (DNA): TGTGCCTGGAGTGAGGAGACCCAGTACTTC. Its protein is CAWSEETQYF.

The CDR3 loop is CASSLPRGGNSPLHF. CDR3 DNA sequence: TGTGCCAGCAGCCTCCCCAGGGGGGGGAATTCACCCCTCCACTTT. The genes are TRBV28 and TRBJ1-6; 7 positions agree with TRBD1. V lost 6 bases to trimming and J lost 7 bases; unmatched junction nucleotides: 9. The CDR3 sequence is 15 residues long. Germline loops: CDR1 MDHEN, CDR2 SYDVKM.

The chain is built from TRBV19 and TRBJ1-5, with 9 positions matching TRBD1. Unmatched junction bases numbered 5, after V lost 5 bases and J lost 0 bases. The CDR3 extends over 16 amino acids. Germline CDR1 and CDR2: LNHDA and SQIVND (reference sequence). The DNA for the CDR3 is TGTGCCAGTAGTTCGGCGGACAGGGGTAGCAATCAGCCCCAGCATTTT. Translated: CASSSADRGSNQPQHF. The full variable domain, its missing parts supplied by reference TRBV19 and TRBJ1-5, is DGGITQSPKYLFRKEGQNVTLSCEQNLNHDAMYWYRQDPGQGLRLIYYSQIVNDFQKGDIAEGYSVSREKKESFPLTVTSAQKNPTAFYLCASSSADRGSNQPQHFGDGTRLSIL.

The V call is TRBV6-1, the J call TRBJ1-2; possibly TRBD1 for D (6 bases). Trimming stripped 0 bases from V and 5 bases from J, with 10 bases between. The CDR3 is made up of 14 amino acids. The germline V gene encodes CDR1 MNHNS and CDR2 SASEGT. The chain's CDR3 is CASSEAGQTYGYTF. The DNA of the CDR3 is TGTGCCAGCAGTGAAGCCGGACAGACGTATGGCTACACCTTC.

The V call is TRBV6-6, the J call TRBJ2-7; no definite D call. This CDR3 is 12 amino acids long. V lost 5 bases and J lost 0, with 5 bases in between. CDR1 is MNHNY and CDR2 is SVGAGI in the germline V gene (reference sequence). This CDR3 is CASSKPSYEQYF. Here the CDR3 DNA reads TGTGCCAGCAGTAAACCCTCCTACGAGCAGTACTTC.

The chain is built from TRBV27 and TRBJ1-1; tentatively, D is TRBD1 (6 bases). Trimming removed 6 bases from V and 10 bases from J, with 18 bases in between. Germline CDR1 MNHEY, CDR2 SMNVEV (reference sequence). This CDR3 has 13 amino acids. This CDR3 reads CASSDRPPEIAFF. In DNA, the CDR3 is TGTGCCAGCAGCGACAGGCCACCTGAGATAGCTTTCTTT.